This record looks at one T cell receptor beta chain sequence and its context. CDR3 length: 21 amino acids. The V and J ends lost 2 bases and 0 bases respectively, with 26 bases between them. Germline CDR1 and CDR2: SNHLY and FYNNEI. Per-sample PBMC isolation yielded at least 6.5 million cells. The data belong to a study of blood T cells in healthy people across ages. Together with a sample-barcoded 5' primer, a J-beta primer mix was included in a second PCR lasting 7 to 11 cycles. Every molecule of cDNA carried a tag from a template-switch adaptor with 12 random nucleotides. TCRdb recomputed calls from the 5' RACE reads with MiXCR, one row per CDR3 protein. The repertoire has around 800,000 distinct CDR3 sequences, 40% to 50% of them found once; the top ten carry nearly 20%.

The sample was blood. The source of this sequence is a man aged 60 to 69 in good health. The chain recombines TRBV2 with TRBJ1-5; a weak D match, TRBD1 (5 bases). In DNA, the CDR3 is TGTGCCAGCAGTGAAAGGGACTCATATGTGCCTTTCCTTTATAGCAATCAGCCCCAGCATTTT. It codes for CASSERDSYVPFLYSNQPQHF.